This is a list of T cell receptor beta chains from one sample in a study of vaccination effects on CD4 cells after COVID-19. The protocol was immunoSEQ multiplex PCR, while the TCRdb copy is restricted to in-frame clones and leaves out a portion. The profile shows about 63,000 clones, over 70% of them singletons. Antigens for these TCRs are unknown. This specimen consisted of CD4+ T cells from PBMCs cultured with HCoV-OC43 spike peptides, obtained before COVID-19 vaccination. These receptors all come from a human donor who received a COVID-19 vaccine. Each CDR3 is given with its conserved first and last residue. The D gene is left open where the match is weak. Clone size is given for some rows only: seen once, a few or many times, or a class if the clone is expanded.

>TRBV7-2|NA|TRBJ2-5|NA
TGTGCCAGCAGCTTAGCCATGGAGACCCAGTACTTC
CASSLAMETQYF
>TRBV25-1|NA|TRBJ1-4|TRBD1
TGTGCCAGCAGTGAATCGGGGACAGGGTATGAAAAACTGTTTTTT
CASSESGTGYEKLFF
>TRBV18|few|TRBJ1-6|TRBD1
TGTGCCAGCTCACCACGGACAGGGGCTAATTCACCCCTCCACTTT
CASSPRTGANSPLHF
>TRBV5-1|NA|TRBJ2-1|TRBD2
TGCGCCAGCAGCTTGGAAGCTAGCGGAAACTACAATGAGCAGTTCTTC
CASSLEASGNYNEQFF
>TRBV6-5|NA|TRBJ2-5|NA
TGTGCCAGCAGACTTAGCGGCCAAGAGACCCAGTACTTC
CASRLSGQETQYF
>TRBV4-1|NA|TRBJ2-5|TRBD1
TGCGCCAGCAGCCGCAGGCCGGGACAGGGGTATGAGACCCAGTACTTC
CASSRRPGQGYETQYF
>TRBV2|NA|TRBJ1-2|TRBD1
TGTGCCAGCAGTGCCCAGGGGGCGATTAGAGATGGCTACACCTTC
CASSAQGAIRDGYTF
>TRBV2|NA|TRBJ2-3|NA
TGTGCCAGCAGTGCGGACGGCCACACAGATACGCAGTATTTT
CASSADGHTDTQYF
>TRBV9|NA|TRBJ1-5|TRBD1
TGTGCCAGCAGCGCCGGGGACAGGCTTAGCAATCAGCCCCAGCATTTT
CASSAGDRLSNQPQHF
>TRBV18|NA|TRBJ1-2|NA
TGTGCCAGCTCACTGTCAGACAACTATGGCTACACCTTC
CASSLSDNYGYTF
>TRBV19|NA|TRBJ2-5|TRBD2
TGTGCCAGTAGTGTGAGGGGGCCGGGACTAGCGGGAGAGACCCAGTACTTC
CASSVRGPGLAGETQYF
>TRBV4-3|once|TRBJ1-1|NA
TGCGCCAGCAGCCAAGAACAGGGCAGGTTTACTGAAGCTTTCTTT
CASSQEQGRFTEAFF
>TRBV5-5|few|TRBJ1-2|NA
TGTGCCAGCAGCTTGTCAACCGGGACATTGCACCATGGCTACACCTTC
CASSLSTGTLHHGYTF
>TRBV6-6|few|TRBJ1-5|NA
TGTGCCAGCAGTTACTCGAGGCAGGGTGATCAGCCCCAGCATTTT
CASSYSRQGDQPQHF
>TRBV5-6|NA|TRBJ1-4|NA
TGTGCCAGCAGCTTGGGACAGCGGGATGAAAAACTGTTTTTT
CASSLGQRDEKLFF
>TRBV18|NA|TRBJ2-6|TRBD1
TGTGCCAGCTCCCCGCAGGGACAGGGCTTGTCGGGGGCCAACGTCCTGACTTTC
CASSPQGQGLSGANVLTF
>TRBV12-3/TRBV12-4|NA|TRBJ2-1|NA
TGTGCCAGCAGTTTCCGTTTCTACAATGAGCAGTTCTTC
CASSFRFYNEQFF
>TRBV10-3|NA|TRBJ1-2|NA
TGTGCCATCAGTGAATCAGTATTGAGAGGGGCGGGAGGCTACACCTTC
CAISESVLRGAGGYTF
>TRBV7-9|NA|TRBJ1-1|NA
TGTGCCAGCCGCCGAGACGGAAACACTGAAGCTTTCTTT
CASRRDGNTEAFF
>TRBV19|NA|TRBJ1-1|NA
TGTGCCAGTAGTATAGGGCGGGGCACTGAAGCTTTCTTT
CASSIGRGTEAFF
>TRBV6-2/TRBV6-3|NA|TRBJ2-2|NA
TGTGCCAGCAGTCCCTGGACTGCCGCGAACACCGGGGAGCTGTTTTTT
CASSPWTAANTGELFF
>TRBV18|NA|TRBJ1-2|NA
TGTGCCAGCTCACCAACCGCGGACACTAACTATGGCTACACCTTC
CASSPTADTNYGYTF
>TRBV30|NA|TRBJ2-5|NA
TGTGCCTGGAGTCCAGGACTGGCGGGAGAGACCCAGTACTTC
CAWSPGLAGETQYF
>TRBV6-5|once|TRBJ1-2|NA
TGTGCCAGCAGTCCAAAAAAGGGGGGGGGCTACACCTTC
CASSPKKGGGYTF
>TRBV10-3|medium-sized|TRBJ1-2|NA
TGTGCCATCAGTGGGCCCGGGTCCTCGATACTTAACTATGGCTACACCTTC
CAISGPGSSILNYGYTF
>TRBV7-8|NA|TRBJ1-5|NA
TGTGCCAGCAGCTTACAGGGGAATCAGCCCCAGCATTTT
CASSLQGNQPQHF
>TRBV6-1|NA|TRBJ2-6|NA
TGTGCCAGCAGTGACGGTAACTCTGGGGCCAACGTCCTGACTTTC
CASSDGNSGANVLTF
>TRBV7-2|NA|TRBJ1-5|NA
TGTGCCACCGCAGTAGGCTCCCCCGGACAGCCCCAGCATTTT
CATAVGSPGQPQHF
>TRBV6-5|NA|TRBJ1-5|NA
TGTGCCAGCACTGGGGGGCTCGGGCGGAATCAGCCCCAGCATTTT
CASTGGLGRNQPQHF
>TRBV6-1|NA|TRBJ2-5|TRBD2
TGTGCCAGCAGTGGAGGGCTGCTAGCGGGGGGGCAAGAGACCCAGTACTTC
CASSGGLLAGGQETQYF
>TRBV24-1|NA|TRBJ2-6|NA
TGTGCCACCAGCCCGGCACCGGGGGACTCTGGGGCCAACGTCCTGACTTTC
CATSPAPGDSGANVLTF
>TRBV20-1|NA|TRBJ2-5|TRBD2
TGCAGTGCTAGTCCTAGCGGGGGTACTAGGAATCGCGAGACCCAGTACTTC
CSASPSGGTRNRETQYF
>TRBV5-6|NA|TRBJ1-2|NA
TGTGCCAGCAGCTTGATCTCGACAGGCTACTATGGCTACACCTTC
CASSLISTGYYGYTF
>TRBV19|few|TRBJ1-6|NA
TGTGCCAGTAGTCTCGGGGGCGACTCACCCCTCCACTTT
CASSLGGDSPLHF
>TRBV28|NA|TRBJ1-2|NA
TGTGCCAGCAATGAAGCTAACTATGGCTACACCTTC
CASNEANYGYTF
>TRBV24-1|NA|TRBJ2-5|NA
TGTGCCACCAGTGATTCGAGGCCGCCTGTCCGGGCACTAAGACAAGAGACCCAGTACTTC
CATSDSRPPVRALRQETQYF
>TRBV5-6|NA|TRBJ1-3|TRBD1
TGTGCCAGCAGCCGTGGGGGCTACAGGGGGACTGGAAACACCATATATTTT
CASSRGGYRGTGNTIYF
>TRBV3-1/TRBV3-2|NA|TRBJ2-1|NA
TGTGCCAGCAGCCAAGGAGTCGGGGAGCAGTTCTTC
CASSQGVGEQFF
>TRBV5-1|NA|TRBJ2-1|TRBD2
TGCGCCAGCAGCTGGACTAGCGGGGGGAGATACAATGAGCAGTTCTTC
CASSWTSGGRYNEQFF
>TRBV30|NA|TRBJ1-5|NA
TGTGCCTGGAGTCCGAGGGGGAACGGCAATCAGCCCCAGCATTTT
CAWSPRGNGNQPQHF
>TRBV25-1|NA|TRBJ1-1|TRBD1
TGTGCCAGCAGTGGACAGGGTTCCACTGAAGCTTTCTTT
CASSGQGSTEAFF
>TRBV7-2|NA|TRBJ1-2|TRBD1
TGTGCCAGCAGCTTAGTAGGGAACAGGGGGAGAGGCTACACCTTC
CASSLVGNRGRGYTF
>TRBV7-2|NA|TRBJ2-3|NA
TGTGCCAGCAGTCTCCGGGCGGGGAGCACAGATACGCAGTATTTT
CASSLRAGSTDTQYF